Detailed here is one T cell receptor (beta chain). No cognate antigen has been identified for it. Base qualities were left out, and no much larger clone turns up one base away. The donors were healthy, HIV-negative adults with no recently reported acute infections or vaccinations. Every donor was a Caucasian adult living in Nashville, Tennessee, USA. Magnetic negative selection was used to enrich CD4+ T cells, after which naive cells were positively selected on CD45RA and the negative fraction became the memory subset. After blood collection by leukapheresis, PBMCs were isolated using Ficoll-Histopaque density gradient centrifugation and then cryopreserved in the vapor phase of liquid nitrogen. Purity and quantity of every magnetically sorted T cell population were checked by analytical flow cytometry. From each sorted fraction, genomic DNA was isolated and quantified by UV absorbance on a Nanodrop 2000c.

TCR CDR3 regions were amplified from genomic DNA by multiplex PCR using the deep immunoSEQ assay. Genomic DNA extracted from each cell subset was distributed evenly over all wells of several immunoSEQ 96-well plates, and each plate served as one replicate. For sorted subsets, roughly 190 ng of genomic DNA, equivalent to around 29,000 T cell genomes, went into each replicate PCR. The purified libraries were quantified using a Qubit 3.0 fluorometer, sized with a Bioanalyzer 2100, and then quantified again using the KAPA Library Quantification kit. Every immunoSEQ 96-well plate was sequenced on a separate single-read 150-cycle Illumina NextSeq 550 flow cell. The paper's processing steps were these. Because only junctional sequences without quality scores were contained in the immunoSEQ output, filtering matching that applied to full-length reads could not be performed. Sequences were annotated with PyIR, a Python wrapper for IgBLAST v1.9, using IMGT germline references to assign V/J genes and CDR3. Reads with weak V/J assignments (E-value above 1e-6), missing CDR3, stop codons, out-of-frame junctions, or ambiguous translated residues were removed. V3J clonotypes were defined as sequences sharing the same inferred V gene, J gene, and CDR3 amino acid sequence. To compute the percentage overlap between repertoires, the number of shared unique clonotypes was divided by the size of the smaller repertoire. Three approaches were used to assess repertoire richness: RTK rarefaction, the Chao1 estimator, and Recon v2.1 estimates of unobserved clonotypes. OLGA was used to compute generation probabilities for all TCRbeta clonotypes that the gDNA method yielded from several donors. The table was pulled from immuneACCESS by TCRdb, which kept in-frame rearrangements only. Such tables lose some clones; where checked, under half of the loss comes from unresolved V genes, and the rest has no known cause. V, J and clone size were drawn from that table, and D and trimming were deduced from the DNA. In this sample the table shows just over 2,000,000 clones, roughly 96% of which occur a single time. The ten most abundant clones make up 0.1% to 0.15% of the sample.

The CDR3 runs 14 residues from the cysteine to the phenylalanine. Just the 42-base CDR3 DNA is kept, in frame starting at base 1. V was cut back by 4 bases and J by 1 base, leaving a gap of 8 bases between them. The germline V gene supplies CDR1 MGHRA and CDR2 YSYEKL. This sample stems from a study of shared clonotypes between healthy human individuals (dated by TCRdb to 2018 to 2021). For the wider study: The cohort comprised a couple of women and a few men aged 18 to 49 years. For each donor, CD4 naive and CD4 memory were each given three plates, CD8 naive was given two plates, and CD8 memory was given one plate. To increase sequencing depth and limit assay-specific biases, TCR repertoire library preparation and sequencing were carried out by different laboratories using diverse techniques. To estimate repertoire size and how much clonotypes are shared between individuals, the study performed deep sequencing of blood TCR repertoires from five healthy adults. Leukapheresis yielded between about 0.9 and 10 billion PBMCs per donor. Results and caveats for the whole study, not just this receptor: Naive subsets generally had larger estimated clonotype richness than memory subsets did. Higher generation probabilities were observed for clonotypes shared by all four sorted-subset donors than for non-shared clonotypes. Roughly 5% of naive CD4, roughly 3.6% of naive CD8, roughly 2.4% of memory CD4, and 0.35% to 0.5% of memory CD8 clonotypes were shared across four donors. Because the study included a small number of donors, the genetic and exposure-history diversity represented was limited. Rarefaction of sorted-subset datasets indicated incomplete sequencing despite the large sequencing depth. Based on pairwise subsampling, the degree of clonotype sharing among donors was expected to be affected by sequencing depth. Sampling was limited to blood, and TCR repertoires in tissue likely differ from TCR repertoires in blood.

This receptor was obtained from a man aged 18 to 29 in good health. The sequencing input was naive CD4+ T cells sorted from blood. The sample's cell subset or site label is to be understood as: CD45RA+ positively selected. The receptor chain draws on TRBV4-1 and TRBJ1-5, with an unclear D gene assignment. The base sequence is TGCGCCAGCAGCCTAGAATCGAGCAATCAGCCCCAGCATTTT. It codes for CASSLESSNQPQHF.